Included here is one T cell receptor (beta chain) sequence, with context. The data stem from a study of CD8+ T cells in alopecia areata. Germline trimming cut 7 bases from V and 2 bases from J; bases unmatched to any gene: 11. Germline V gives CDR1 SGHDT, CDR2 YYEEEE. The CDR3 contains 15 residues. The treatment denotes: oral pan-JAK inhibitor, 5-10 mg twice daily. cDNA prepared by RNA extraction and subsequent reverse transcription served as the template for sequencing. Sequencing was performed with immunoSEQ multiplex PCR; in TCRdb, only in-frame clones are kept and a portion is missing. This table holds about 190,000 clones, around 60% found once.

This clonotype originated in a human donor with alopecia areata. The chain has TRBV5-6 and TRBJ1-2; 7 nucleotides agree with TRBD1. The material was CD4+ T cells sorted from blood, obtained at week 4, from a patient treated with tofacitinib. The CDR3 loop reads CASDRQGGPNYGYTF. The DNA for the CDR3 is TGTGCCAGCGACCGACAGGGAGGACCGAACTATGGCTACACCTTC.